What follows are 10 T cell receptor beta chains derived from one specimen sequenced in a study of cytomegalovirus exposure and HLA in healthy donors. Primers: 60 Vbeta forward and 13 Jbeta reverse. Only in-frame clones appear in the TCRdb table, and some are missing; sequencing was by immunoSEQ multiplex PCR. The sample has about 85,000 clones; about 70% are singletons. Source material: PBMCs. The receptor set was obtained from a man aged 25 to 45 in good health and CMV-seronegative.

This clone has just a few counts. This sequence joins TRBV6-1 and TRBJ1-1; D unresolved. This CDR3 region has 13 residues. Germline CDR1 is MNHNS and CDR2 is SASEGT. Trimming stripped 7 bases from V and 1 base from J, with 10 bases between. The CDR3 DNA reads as TGTGCCAGCACTAGAGTAGAGAACACTGAAGCTTTCTTT. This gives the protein CASTRVENTEAFF.

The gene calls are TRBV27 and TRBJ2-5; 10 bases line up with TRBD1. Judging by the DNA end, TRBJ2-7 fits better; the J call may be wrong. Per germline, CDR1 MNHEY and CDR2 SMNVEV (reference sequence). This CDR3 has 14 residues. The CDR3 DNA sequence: TGTGCCAGCAGACGGACAGGGGGTGACAACGAGCAGTACTTC. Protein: CASRRTGGDNEQYF.

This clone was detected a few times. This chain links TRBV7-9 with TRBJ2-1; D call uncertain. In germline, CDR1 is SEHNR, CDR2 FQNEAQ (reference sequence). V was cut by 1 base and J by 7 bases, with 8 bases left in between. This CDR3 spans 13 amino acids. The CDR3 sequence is CASSLGYSNEQFF. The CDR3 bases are TGTGCCAGCAGCTTAGGGTACTCGAATGAGCAGTTCTTC.

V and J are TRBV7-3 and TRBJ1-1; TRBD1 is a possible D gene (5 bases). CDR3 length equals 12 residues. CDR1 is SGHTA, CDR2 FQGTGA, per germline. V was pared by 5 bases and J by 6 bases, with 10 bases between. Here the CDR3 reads CASSPGGAEAFF. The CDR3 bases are TGTGCCAGCAGCCCTGGGGGGGCTGAAGCTTTCTTT.

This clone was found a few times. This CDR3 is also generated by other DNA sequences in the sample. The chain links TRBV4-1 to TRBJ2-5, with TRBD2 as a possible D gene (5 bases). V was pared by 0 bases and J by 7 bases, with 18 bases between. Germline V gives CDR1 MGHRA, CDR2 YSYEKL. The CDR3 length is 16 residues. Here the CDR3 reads CASSQDSDFRRGTQYF. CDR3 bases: TGCGCCAGCAGCCAAGATTCGGACTTCCGTCGCGGGACCCAGTACTTC.

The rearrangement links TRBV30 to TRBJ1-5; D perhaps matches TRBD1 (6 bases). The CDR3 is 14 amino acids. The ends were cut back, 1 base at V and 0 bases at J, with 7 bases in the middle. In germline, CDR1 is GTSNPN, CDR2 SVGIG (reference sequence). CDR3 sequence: CAWSGGLSNQPQHF. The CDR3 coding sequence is TGTGCCTGGAGTGGGGGGCTTAGCAATCAGCCCCAGCATTTT.

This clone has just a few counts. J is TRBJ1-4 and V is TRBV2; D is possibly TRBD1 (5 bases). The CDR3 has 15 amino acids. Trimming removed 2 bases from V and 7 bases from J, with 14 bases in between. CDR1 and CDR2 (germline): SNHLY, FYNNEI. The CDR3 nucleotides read TGTGCCAGCAGTGAAATGCGGGGTGGGACTGAAAAACTGTTTTTT. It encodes CASSEMRGGTEKLFF.

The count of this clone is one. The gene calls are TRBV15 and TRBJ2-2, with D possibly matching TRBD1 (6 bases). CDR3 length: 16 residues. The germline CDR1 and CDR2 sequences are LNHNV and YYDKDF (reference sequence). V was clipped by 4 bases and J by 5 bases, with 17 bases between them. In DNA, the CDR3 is TGTGCCACCAGCATCATAGGGGGATTTCGGACCGGGGAGCTGTTTTTT. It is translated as CATSIIGGFRTGELFF.

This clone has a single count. This chain's CDR3 is CAIKQGSSTEAFF. In DNA form, the CDR3 reads TGTGCCATCAAACAGGGCAGTAGCACTGAAGCTTTCTTT. The chain links TRBV10-3 to TRBJ1-1; D may be TRBD1 (6 bases). Trimming left V 7 bases short and J 4 bases short, with 13 bases between. Per germline, CDR1 ENHRY and CDR2 SYGVKD. The CDR3 is 13 amino acids.

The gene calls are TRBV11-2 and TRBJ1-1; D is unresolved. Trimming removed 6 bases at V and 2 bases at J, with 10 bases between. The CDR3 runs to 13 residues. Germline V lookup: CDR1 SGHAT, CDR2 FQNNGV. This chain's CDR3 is CASSLTHNTEAFF. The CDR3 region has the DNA TGTGCCAGCAGTTTGACTCACAACACTGAAGCTTTCTTT.